This TCR beta chain stems from a study of cytomegalovirus exposure and HLA in healthy donors. The PCR was carried out with 60 Vbeta primers and 13 Jbeta primers. Assay: immunoSEQ multiplex PCR; the TCRdb copy retains only in-frame clones and omits some. Among around 140,000 clones listed, over 65% were seen once. Germline-derived CDR1 and CDR2 are SEHNR and FQNEAQ (reference sequence). The CDR3 contains 18 residues. V lost 6 bases, J lost 1 base, and 10 bases stayed unmatched. The chain has TRBV7-9 and TRBJ2-3; 13 nucleotides agree with TRBD2. The TCR originated in a female donor in good health and CMV-seronegative. The specimen sequenced was PBMCs. CDR3 in DNA: TGTGCCAGCAGGTCAACCGGGACTAGCGGGATCGGCACAGATACGCAGTATTTT. As protein: CASRSTGTSGIGTDTQYF.